This TCR beta chain was observed in a study of beta chain features in type 1 diabetes. Study-level results: All four CD4+ subsets from Type 1 diabetes patients carried moderately but significantly shorter TCRB CDR3s.

This clone was seen more than once but under ten times. The antigen is undetermined. Sequenced material consisted of expressed TCRB transcripts (all of the isolated RNA was reverse transcribed). Profiling relied on immunoSEQ multiplex PCR, and the TCRdb table lists in-frame clones only, not all of them. The table lists 630,000 or so clones, more than 13% of them singletons. The CDR3 sequence is 17 residues long. From germline, CDR1 is SQVTM and CDR2 ANQGSEA. With 6 bases removed from V and 7 bases from J, the gap between germline ends came to 28 bases. This TCR was sampled from a man aged 18 to 29 with type 1 diabetes. The gene calls are TRBV29-1 and TRBJ2-1; TRBD1 is a possible D gene (5 bases). The sample comprised naive CD4+ T cells from blood. The CDR3 spells CSVLPMGRVVTLNEQFF. Here the CDR3 DNA reads TGCAGCGTCCTCCCTATGGGCAGGGTCGTTACATTGAATGAGCAGTTCTTC.